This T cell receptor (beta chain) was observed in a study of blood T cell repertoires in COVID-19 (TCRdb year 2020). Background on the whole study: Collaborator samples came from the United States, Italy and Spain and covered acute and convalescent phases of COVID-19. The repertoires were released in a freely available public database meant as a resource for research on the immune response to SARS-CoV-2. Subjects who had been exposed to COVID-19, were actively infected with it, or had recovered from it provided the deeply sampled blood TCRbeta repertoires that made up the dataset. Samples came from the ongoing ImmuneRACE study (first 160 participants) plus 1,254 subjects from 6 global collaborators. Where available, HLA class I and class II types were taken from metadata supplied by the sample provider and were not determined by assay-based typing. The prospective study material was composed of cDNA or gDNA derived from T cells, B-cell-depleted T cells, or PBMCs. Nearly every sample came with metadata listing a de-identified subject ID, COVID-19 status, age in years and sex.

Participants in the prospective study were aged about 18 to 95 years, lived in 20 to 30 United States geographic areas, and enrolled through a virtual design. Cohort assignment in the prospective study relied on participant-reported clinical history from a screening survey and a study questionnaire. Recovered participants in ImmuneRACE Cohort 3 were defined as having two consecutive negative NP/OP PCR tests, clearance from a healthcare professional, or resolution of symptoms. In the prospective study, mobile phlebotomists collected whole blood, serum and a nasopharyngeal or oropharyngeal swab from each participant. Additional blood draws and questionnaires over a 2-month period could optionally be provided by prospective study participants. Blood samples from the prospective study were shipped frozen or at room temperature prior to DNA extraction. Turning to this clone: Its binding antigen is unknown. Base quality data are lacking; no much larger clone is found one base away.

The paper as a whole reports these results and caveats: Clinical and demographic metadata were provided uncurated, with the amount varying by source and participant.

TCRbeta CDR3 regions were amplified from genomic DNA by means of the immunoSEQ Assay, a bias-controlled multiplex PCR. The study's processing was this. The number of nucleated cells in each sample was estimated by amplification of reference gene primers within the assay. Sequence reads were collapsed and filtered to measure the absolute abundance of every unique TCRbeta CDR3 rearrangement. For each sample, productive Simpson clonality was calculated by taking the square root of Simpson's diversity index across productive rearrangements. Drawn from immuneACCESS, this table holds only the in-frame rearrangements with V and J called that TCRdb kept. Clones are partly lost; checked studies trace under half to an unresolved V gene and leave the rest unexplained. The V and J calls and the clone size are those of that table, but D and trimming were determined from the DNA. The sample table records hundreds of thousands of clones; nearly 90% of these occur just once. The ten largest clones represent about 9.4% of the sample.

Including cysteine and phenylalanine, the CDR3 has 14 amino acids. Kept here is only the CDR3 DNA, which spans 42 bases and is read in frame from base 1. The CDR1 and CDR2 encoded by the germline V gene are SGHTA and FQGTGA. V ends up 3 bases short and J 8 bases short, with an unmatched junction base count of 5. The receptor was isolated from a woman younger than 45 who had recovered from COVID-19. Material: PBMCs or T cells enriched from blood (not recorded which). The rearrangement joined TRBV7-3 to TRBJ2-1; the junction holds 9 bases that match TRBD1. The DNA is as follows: TGTGCCAGCAGCTTCAGGGGGACAGGGTATGAGCAGTTCTTC. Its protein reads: CASSFRGTGYEQFF.